What follows are 17 T cell receptor beta chains derived from one specimen sequenced in a study of blood T cell repertoires in COVID-19. Here immunoSEQ multiplex PCR was the method, and the copy in TCRdb shows in-frame clones only, minus some. Among 130,000 or so clones listed, roughly 85% were seen once. The source material was peripheral blood. The source of these receptors is a human donor in a cohort sampled during active COVID-19.

This chain connects TRBV7-8 to TRBJ2-1; D is possibly TRBD2 (5 bases). The germline V gene encodes CDR1 SGHVS and CDR2 FQNEAQ. The V end lost 5 bases, the J end lost 14 bases, and 22 bases lay between the germline ends. This CDR3 region has 14 residues. CDR3 protein: CASSLPSTLTRKFF. In DNA form, the CDR3 reads TGTGCCAGCAGCCTTCCTAGCACTTTGACCCGAAAGTTCTTC.

The chain combines TRBV12-3 or TRBV12-4 with TRBJ1-1; TRBD1 agrees at 10 bases. This CDR3 has 12 amino acids. Unmatched junction bases numbered 7, after V lost 7 bases and J lost 11 bases. The CDR3 here is CASTPDRGVAFF. The CDR3 nucleotides are TGTGCCAGCACCCCGGACAGGGGGGTGGCTTTCTTT.

The chain has TRBV28 and TRBJ1-2, with 7 nucleotides matching TRBD1. This CDR3 is built from 13 residues. CDR1 and CDR2 from the germline V gene are MDHEN and SYDVKM. V lost 8 bases, J lost 7 bases, and 10 bases stayed unmatched. The CDR3 DNA is TGTGCCAGCGGGGGGACAGCCGGATTTGGCTACACCTTC. Translated, it gives CASGGTAGFGYTF.

This chain links TRBV6-1 with TRBJ2-5; 11 bases fit TRBD2. V trimming: 4 bases; J trimming: 1 base; junction bases outside the gene matches: 5. Germline V gene data show CDR1 as MNHNS and CDR2 as SASEGT. The CDR3 has 16 residues. The CDR3 sequence: CASSVTSGSSQETQYF. Written as DNA, the CDR3 is TGTGCCAGCAGTGTAACTAGCGGGAGTAGCCAAGAGACCCAGTACTTC.

The sample holds a few counts of this clone. V and J are TRBV6-5 and TRBJ2-7; possibly TRBD1 for D (7 bases). The CDR3 has 16 amino acids. The ends were cut back, 0 bases at V and 7 bases at J, with 19 bases in the middle. The germline V gene encodes CDR1 MNHEY and CDR2 SVGAGI. This CDR3 is CASSYSGQVGLWEQYF. The CDR3 coding sequence is TGTGCCAGCAGTTACTCCGGACAGGTGGGACTCTGGGAGCAGTACTTC.

This chain links TRBV21-1 with TRBJ1-1. TRBV21-1 is deemed a pseudogene. The CDR3 totals 19 residues. In DNA, the CDR3 is TGTGCCAGCAGCCCCTCCGGAGGGCGTATCATGCCGAGGGACACTGAAGCTTTCTTT. It specifies CASSPSGGRIMPRDTEAFF.

This clone has a handful of counts. V gene TRBV2 combines with J gene TRBJ2-3, with TRBD2 as a possible D gene (6 bases). The CDR3 has 14 residues. Germline assignment: CDR1 SNHLY and CDR2 FYNNEI. V lost 5 bases and J 4 bases, leaving 13 bases between the germline ends. The CDR3 loop reads CASSPGVASDTQYF. As DNA, the CDR3 is TGTGCCAGCAGTCCGGGGGTAGCGTCAGATACGCAGTATTTT.

The rearrangement joins TRBV5-6 to TRBJ1-3; 8 bases agree with TRBD1. The CDR3 length is 16 residues. With V trimmed by 3 bases and J by 3 bases, 8 bases remained unmatched. Germline-derived CDR1 and CDR2 are SGHDT and YYEEEE. For the CDR3, the DNA is TGTGCCAGCAGCTCGGGATTGACAGGGGATGGAAACACCATATATTTT. This gives the protein CASSSGLTGDGNTIYF.

The rearrangement joins TRBV15 to TRBJ1-2, with D possibly TRBD1 on 6 matching bases. CDR3 length equals 14 residues. Germline loops: CDR1 LNHNV, CDR2 YYDKDF (reference sequence). V dropped 5 bases and J dropped 6 bases, with 16 bases sitting between them. DNA for the CDR3: TGTGCCACCAGCTCTAAGAGAGGGGGTAATGGCTACACCTTC. It codes for CATSSKRGGNGYTF.

This CDR3 reads CASAPAGSSYNEQFF. CDR3 in DNA: TGTGCCAGCGCACCGGCGGGGTCTTCCTACAATGAGCAGTTCTTC. The gene calls are TRBV11-3 and TRBJ2-1; D possibly corresponds to TRBD2 (6 bases). This CDR3 has 15 amino acids. V was shortened by 8 bases and J by 1 base, with 15 bases between the two germline ends. Germline V lookup: CDR1 SGHNT, CDR2 YENEEA.

The rearrangement uses TRBV25-1 and TRBJ1-1; 8 bases fit TRBD1. Germline V CDR1 and CDR2: MGHDK, SYGVNS. There are 16 residues in the CDR3. J lost 2 bases, V lost 6 bases, and 11 bases had no gene match. CDR3 loop: CASRSIGTGGNTEAFF. The CDR3 region has the DNA TGTGCCAGCAGATCGATAGGGACAGGAGGTAACACTGAAGCTTTCTTT.

This clone was seen once. V and J are TRBV19 and TRBJ2-5, with TRBD1 matching over 7 bases. The ends lost 5 bases at V and 1 base at J; junction bases unmatched: 4. Germline V gives CDR1 LNHDA, CDR2 SQIVND (reference sequence). The CDR3 consists of 14 residues. Here the CDR3 DNA reads TGTGCCAGTAGTGAGACAGGGACCCAAGAGACCCAGTACTTC. Encoded protein: CASSETGTQETQYF.

The sample holds one count of this clone. This chain links TRBV3-1 (or the pseudogene TRBV3-2) with TRBJ2-5; 14 bases match TRBD2. CDR1 and CDR2 (germline): LGHDT, YNNKEL (reference sequence). The CDR3 has 18 residues. The trim removed 2 bases at V and 7 bases at J, leaving 12 bases unmatched. The CDR3 bases are TGTGCCAGCAGCCAAAGAGGACTAGCGGGAGGAAACCTAGGGACCCAGTACTTC. Translating it yields CASSQRGLAGGNLGTQYF.

This sequence joins TRBV5-1 and TRBJ2-2, with D possibly matching TRBD1 (5 bases). The ends were cut back, 1 base at V and 6 bases at J, with 19 bases in the middle. Germline V gene data show CDR1 as SGHRS and CDR2 as YFSETQ. CDR3 length: 17 amino acids. This chain's CDR3 is CASSLMGLSLRAGELFF. Here the CDR3 DNA reads TGCGCCAGCAGCTTGATGGGGCTCTCCCTGAGAGCCGGGGAGCTGTTTTTT.

This chain uses TRBV5-1 with TRBJ2-3; D possibly corresponds to TRBD1 (5 bases). The CDR3 runs to 15 residues. Trimming removed 5 bases at V and 2 bases at J, with 15 bases between. Germline CDR1 reads SGHRS; CDR2 reads YFSETQ. In DNA form, the CDR3 reads TGCGCCAGCAGGATGGACACCCTTTCCACAGATACGCAGTATTTT. Its translation: CASRMDTLSTDTQYF.

The J gene is TRBJ1-1, the V gene TRBV25-1; D possibly corresponds to TRBD1 (5 bases). Germline loops: CDR1 MGHDK, CDR2 SYGVNS. The CDR3 is made up of 14 amino acids. Trimming stripped 7 bases from V and 1 base from J, with 13 bases between. Here the CDR3 reads CASMERQTNTEAFF. For the CDR3, the DNA is TGTGCCAGCATGGAACGACAGACGAACACTGAAGCTTTCTTT.

The V gene is TRBV30, the J gene TRBJ1-2, with D perhaps matching TRBD1 (5 bases). CDR1 is GTSNPN, CDR2 SVGIG, per germline (reference sequence). There are 12 residues in the CDR3. Trimming shortened V by 3 bases and J by 7 bases, and 12 bases separated the two germline ends. For the CDR3, the DNA is TGTGCCTGGAGCAGGGTAGGTGGTGGCTACACCTTC. Its protein is CAWSRVGGGYTF.